Reported below is one T cell receptor beta chain. Other DNA sequences in the same sample also yield this CDR3. This sample was taken from a study of blood T cell repertoires in COVID-19. Study-wide background: Whether acute or convalescent, the COVID-19 samples came from the United States, Italy and Spain.

The CDR3 sequence is 15 residues long. Between the trimmed V and J ends, which lost 0 bases and 6 bases, there was a span of 12 bases. CDR1 MGHRA and CDR2 YSYEKL come from the germline V gene. Assay used: immunoSEQ multiplex PCR; TCRdb lists only in-frame clones, some missing. This table has about 74,000 clones, about four fifths appearing once. Sequenced material: peripheral blood. The sequence was obtained from a man between 65 and 85 years old with acute or convalescent COVID-19. The chain has TRBV4-1 and TRBJ1-5; D is perhaps TRBD1 (5 bases). The CDR3 spells CASSQDGGRGQPQHF. DNA of the CDR3: TGCGCCAGCAGCCAAGACGGGGGTAGGGGTCAGCCCCAGCATTTT.